This T cell receptor beta chain was profiled in a study of CXCR3-negative and CXCR3-positive naive CD8 T cells. Regarding the study as a whole: Relative to CXCR3-negative naive cells, CXCR3-positive naive cells had more hydrophobic TRB CDR3s.

The CDR3 is 12 amino acids. Germline lookup yields CDR1 MNHEY and CDR2 SMNVEV (reference sequence). Worth noting for this clonotype: Its specificity is not known.

Researchers prepared the TRB cDNA libraries using 5' RACE with UMI labels. From its re-call of the 5' RACE reads, TCRdb lists each CDR3 protein once, without DNA. The ten top clones account for roughly 0.59%, within a sample of about 84,000 distinct CDR3 sequences. The gene calls are TRBV27 and TRBJ2-7; TCRdb selects TRBD2, and the lack of DNA leaves this call unchecked. The sequencing input was naive CXCR3+ CD8+ T cells from blood. Regarding subset: CD45RO-CCR7+CD27+CD95- naive CD8+ T cells expressing CXCR3 (TNR3+). The origin of this receptor is a human donor in good health. Some clones in this sample may be carry-over from other donors' samples. CDR3 sequence reads: CASWDYAYEQYF.